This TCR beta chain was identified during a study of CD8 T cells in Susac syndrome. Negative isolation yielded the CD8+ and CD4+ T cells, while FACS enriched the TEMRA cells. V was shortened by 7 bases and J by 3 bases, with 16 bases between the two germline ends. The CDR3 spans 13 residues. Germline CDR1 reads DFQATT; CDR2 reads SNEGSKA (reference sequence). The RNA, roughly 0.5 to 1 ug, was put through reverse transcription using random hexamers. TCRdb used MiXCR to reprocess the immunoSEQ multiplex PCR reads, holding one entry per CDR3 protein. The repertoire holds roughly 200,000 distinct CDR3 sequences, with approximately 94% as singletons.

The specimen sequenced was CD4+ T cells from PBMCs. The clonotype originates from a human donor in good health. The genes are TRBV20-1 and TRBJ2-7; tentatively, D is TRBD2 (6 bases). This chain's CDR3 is CSVFSGRYYEQYF. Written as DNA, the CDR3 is TGCAGTGTTTTCAGTGGGAGGTACTACGAGCAGTACTTC.